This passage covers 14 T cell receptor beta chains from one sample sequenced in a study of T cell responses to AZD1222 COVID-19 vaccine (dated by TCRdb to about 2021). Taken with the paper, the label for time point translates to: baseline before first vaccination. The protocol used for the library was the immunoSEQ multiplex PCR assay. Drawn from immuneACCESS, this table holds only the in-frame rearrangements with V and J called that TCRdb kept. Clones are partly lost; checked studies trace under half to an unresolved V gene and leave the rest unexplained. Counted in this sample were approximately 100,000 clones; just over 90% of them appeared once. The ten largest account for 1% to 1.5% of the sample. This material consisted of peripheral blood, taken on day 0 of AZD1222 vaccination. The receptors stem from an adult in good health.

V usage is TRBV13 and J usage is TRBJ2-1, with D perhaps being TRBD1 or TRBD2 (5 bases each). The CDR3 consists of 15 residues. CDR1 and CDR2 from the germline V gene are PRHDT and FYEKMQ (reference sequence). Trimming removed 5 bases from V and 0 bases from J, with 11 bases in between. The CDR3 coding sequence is TGTGCCAGCAGCCGAGGGGATAGCTCCTACAATGAGCAGTTCTTC. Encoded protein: CASSRGDSSYNEQFF.

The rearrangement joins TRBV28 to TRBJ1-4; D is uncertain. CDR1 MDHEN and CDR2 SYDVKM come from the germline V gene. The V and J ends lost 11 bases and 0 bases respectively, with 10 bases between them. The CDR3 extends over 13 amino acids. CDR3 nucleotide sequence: TGTGCCGCCCGACGTTCAACTAATGAAAAACTGTTTTTT. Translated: CAARRSTNEKLFF.

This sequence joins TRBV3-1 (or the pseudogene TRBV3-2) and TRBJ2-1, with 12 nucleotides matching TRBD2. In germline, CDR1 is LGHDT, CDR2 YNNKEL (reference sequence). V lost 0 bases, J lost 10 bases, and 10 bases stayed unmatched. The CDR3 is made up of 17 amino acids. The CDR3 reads CASSQDGLAGGPSEQFF. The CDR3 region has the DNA TGTGCCAGCAGCCAAGATGGGCTAGCGGGGGGGCCCAGCGAGCAGTTCTTC.

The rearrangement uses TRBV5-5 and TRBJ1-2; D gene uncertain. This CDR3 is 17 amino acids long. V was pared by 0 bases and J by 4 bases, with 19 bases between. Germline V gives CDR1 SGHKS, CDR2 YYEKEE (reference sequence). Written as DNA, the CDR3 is TGTGCCAGCAGCTTGGCCATGGCAGTCCTCTCCTCCTATGGCTACACCTTC. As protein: CASSLAMAVLSSYGYTF.

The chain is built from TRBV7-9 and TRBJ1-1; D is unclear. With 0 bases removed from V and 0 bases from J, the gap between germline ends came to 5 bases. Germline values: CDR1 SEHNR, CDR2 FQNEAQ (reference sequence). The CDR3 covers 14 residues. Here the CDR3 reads CASSLAGMNTEAFF. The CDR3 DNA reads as TGTGCCAGCAGCTTAGCAGGGATGAACACTGAAGCTTTCTTT.

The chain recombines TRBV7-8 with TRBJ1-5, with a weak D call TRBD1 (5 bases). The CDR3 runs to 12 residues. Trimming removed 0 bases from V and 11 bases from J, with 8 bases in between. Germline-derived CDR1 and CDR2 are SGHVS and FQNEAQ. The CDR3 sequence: CASSLARGAQHF. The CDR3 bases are TGTGCCAGCAGCTTAGCGCGGGGGGCCCAGCATTTT.

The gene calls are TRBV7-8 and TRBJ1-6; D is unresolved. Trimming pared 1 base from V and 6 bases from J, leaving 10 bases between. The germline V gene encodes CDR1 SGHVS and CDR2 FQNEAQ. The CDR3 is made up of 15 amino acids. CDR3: CASSLGDGSNSPLHF. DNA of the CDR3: TGTGCCAGCAGCTTAGGAGACGGTAGTAATTCACCCCTCCACTTT.

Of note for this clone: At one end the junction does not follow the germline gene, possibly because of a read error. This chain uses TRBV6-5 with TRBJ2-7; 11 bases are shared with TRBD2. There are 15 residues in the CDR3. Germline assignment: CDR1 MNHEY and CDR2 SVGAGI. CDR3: CASSDSGTSGYEQYF. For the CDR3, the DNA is TGTGCCAGCAGTGACTCCGGGACTAGCGGTTACGAGCAGTACTTC.

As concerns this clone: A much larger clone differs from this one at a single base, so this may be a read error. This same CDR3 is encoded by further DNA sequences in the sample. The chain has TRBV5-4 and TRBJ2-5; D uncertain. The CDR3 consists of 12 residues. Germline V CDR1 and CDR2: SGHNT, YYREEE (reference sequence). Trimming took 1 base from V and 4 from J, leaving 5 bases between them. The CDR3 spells CASSLSGETQYF. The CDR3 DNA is TGTGCCAGCAGCTTGTCAGGAGAGACCCAGTACTTC. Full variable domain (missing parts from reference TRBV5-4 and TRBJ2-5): ETGVTQSPTHLIKTRGQQVTLRCSSQSGHNTVSWYQQALGQGPQFIFQYYREEENGRGNFPPRFSGLQFPNYSSELNVNALELDDSALYLCASSLSGETQYFGPGTRLLVL.

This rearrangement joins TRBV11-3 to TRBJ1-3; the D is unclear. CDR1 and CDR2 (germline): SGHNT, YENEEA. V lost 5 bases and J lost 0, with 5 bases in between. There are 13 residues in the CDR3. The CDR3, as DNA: TGTGCCAGCAGCACCAGCTCTGGAAACACCATATATTTT. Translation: CASSTSSGNTIYF.

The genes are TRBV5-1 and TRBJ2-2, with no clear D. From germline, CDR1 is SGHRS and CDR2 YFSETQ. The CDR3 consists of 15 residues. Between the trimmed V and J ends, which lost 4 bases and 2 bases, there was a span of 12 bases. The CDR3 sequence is CASSQFSYNTGELFF. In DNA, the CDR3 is TGCGCCAGCAGCCAGTTTTCTTATAACACCGGGGAGCTGTTTTTT.

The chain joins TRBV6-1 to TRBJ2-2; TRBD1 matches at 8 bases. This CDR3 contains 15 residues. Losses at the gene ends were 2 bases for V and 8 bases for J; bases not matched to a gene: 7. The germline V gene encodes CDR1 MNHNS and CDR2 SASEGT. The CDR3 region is CASSENQGATGELFF. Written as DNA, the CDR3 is TGTGCCAGCAGTGAAAACCAGGGGGCGACGGGGGAGCTGTTTTTT.

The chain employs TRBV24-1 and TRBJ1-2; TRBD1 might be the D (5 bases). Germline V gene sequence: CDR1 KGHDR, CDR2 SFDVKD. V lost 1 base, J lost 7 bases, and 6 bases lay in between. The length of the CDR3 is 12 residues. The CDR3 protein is CATSDFGGGYTF. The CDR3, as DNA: TGTGCCACCAGTGATTTCGGGGGTGGCTACACCTTC.

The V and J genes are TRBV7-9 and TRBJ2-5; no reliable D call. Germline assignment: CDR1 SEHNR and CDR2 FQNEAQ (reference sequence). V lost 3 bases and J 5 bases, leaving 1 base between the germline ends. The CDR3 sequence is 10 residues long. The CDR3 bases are TGTGCCAGCAGCTTTGAGACCCAGTACTTC. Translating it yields CASSFETQYF.